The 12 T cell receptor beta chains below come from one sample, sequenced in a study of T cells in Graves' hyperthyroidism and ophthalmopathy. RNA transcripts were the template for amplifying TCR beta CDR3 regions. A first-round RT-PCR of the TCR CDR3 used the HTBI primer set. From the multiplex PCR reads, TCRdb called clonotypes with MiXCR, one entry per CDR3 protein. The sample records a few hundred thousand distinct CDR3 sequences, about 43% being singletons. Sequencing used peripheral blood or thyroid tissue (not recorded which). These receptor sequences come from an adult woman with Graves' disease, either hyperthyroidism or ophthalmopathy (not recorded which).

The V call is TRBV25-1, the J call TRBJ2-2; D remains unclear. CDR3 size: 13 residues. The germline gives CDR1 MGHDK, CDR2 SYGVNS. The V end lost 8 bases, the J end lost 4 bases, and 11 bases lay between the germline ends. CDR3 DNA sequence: TGTGCCAGCTCACCAACAGCCACCGGGGAGCTGTTTTTT. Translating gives CASSPTATGELFF. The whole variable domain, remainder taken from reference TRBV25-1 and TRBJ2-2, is EADIYQTPRYLVIGTGKKITLECSQTMGHDKMYWYQQDPGMELHLIHYSYGVNSTEKGDLSSESTVSRIRTEHFPLTLESARPSHTSQYLCASSPTATGELFFGEGSRLTVL.

CDR3 in amino acids: CASSSSRRLAGGSNEQFF. In nucleotides, the CDR3 is TGTGCCAGCAGTAGTTCTCGGCGACTAGCGGGAGGCTCTAATGAGCAGTTCTTC. The chain joins TRBV25-1 to TRBJ2-1, with 13 positions matching TRBD2. The CDR3 length is 18 residues. CDR1 MGHDK and CDR2 SYGVNS come from the germline V gene. After removal of 5 bases from V and 7 bases from J, the junction contained 14 bases not matched to a gene.

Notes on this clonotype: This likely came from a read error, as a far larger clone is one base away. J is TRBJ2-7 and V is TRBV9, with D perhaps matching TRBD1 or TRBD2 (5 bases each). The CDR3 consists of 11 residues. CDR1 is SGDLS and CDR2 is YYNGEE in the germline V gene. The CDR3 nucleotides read TGTGCCGGCAGTGGGGGTGTCGAGCAGTACTTC. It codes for CAGSGGVEQYF.

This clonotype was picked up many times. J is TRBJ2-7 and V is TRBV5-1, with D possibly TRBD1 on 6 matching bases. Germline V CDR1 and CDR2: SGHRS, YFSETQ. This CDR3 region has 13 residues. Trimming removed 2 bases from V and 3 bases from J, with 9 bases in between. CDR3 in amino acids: CASSLQGYYEQYF. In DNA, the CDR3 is TGCGCCAGCAGCTTACAGGGATACTACGAGCAGTACTTC.

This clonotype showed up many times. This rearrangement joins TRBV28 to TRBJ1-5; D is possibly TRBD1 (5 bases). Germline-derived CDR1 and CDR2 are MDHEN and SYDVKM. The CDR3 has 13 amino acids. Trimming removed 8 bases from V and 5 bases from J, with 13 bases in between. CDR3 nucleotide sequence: TGTGCCAGCCGGGGGGGGACGGATCAGCCCCAGCATTTT. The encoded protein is CASRGGTDQPQHF.

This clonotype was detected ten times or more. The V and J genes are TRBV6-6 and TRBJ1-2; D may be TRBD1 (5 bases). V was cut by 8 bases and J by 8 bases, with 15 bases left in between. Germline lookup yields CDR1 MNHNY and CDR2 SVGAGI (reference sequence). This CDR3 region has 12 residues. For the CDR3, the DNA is TGTGCCAGCGGACACCCCTCGAAGGGCTACACCTTC. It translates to CASGHPSKGYTF.

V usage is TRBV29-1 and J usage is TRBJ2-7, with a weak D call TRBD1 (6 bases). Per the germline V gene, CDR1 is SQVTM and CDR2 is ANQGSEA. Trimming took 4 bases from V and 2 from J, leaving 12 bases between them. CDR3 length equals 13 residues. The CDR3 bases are TGCAGCGTTGTAAACCAGGGGACCTACGAGCAGTACTTC. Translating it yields CSVVNQGTYEQYF.

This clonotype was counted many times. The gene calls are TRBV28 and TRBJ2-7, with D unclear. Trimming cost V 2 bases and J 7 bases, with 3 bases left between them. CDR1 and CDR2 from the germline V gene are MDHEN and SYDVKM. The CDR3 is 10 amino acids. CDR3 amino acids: CASSLKEQYF. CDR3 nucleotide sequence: TGTGCCAGCAGTTTAAAGGAGCAGTACTTC.

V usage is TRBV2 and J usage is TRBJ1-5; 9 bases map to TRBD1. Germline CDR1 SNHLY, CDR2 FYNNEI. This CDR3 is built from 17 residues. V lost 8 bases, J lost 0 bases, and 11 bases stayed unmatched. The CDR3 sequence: CASSGTGRSFSNQPQHF. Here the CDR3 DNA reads TGTGCCAGCTCGGGGACAGGGAGGTCATTTAGCAATCAGCCCCAGCATTTT.

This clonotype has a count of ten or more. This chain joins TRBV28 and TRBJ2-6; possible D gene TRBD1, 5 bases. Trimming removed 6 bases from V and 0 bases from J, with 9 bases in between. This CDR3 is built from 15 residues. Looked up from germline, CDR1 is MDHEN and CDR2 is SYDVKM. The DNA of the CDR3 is TGTGCCAGCAGGACAGCCTCCTCTGGGGCCAACGTCCTGACTTTC. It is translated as CASRTASSGANVLTF.

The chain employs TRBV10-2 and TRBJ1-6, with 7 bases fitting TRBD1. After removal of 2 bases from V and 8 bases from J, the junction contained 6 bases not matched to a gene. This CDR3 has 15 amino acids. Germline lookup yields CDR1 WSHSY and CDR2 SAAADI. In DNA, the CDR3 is TGCGCCAGCAGTGAGCCAGGGACAGTCTATTCACCCCTCCACTTT. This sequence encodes CASSEPGTVYSPLHF.

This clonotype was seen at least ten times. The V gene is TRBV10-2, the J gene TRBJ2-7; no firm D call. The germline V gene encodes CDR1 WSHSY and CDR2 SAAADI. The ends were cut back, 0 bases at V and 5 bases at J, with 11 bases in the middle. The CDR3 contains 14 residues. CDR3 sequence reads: CASSESTLEDEQYF. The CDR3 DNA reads TGCGCCAGCAGTGAGTCGACCCTGGAAGACGAGCAGTACTTC.